The following is a TCR beta chain sequence with its context. Antigen specificity is unknown. These data come from a study of blood T cells in healthy people across ages. CDR3 length equals 17 residues. V shed 5 bases, J shed 4 bases, and the junction held 9 bases outside the gene matches. Germline V gene data show CDR1 as SEHNR and CDR2 as FQNEAQ (reference sequence). The authors ran a second PCR of roughly 6 to 12 cycles using a sample-barcoded 5' primer and a J-beta primer mix. MiXCR was run by TCRdb on the 5' RACE reads, yielding one entry per CDR3 protein. The sample consists of about 1.8 million distinct CDR3 sequences, around 48% of them appearing once. Findings and caveats of the study: As age increased, TCR beta diversity per million T cells fell in a roughly linear fashion.

The chain recombines TRBV7-9 with TRBJ2-1; 12 nucleotides agree with TRBD2. The source of this sequence is a woman aged 35 to 49 in good health. The sample was blood. DNA for the CDR3: TGTGCCAGCAGCCCGCTACTAGCGGGGGGTCCATACAATGAGCAGTTCTTC. Translated, it gives CASSPLLAGGPYNEQFF.